The rows below give T cell receptor beta chains drawn from one sample of a study of PD-1 blockade in classical Hodgkin lymphoma. The repertoire was sequenced with immunoSEQ multiplex PCR; TCRdb's copy has only in-frame clones and lacks some. The sample holds 55,000 to 65,000 clones; 85% to 90% are singletons and the top ten take over 12%. The specimen was peripheral blood mononuclear cells (PBMCs), collected at baseline. All receptors derive from a human donor with classical Hodgkin lymphoma. Both conserved end residues are part of each CDR3. A D gene is named only where the DNA matches it firmly. Only part of the rows carry a size: once, few, many, or a class if the clone is expanded.

abundance	d_gene	v_gene	j_gene	CDR3aa	CDR3nt
once	TRBD1	TRBV10-3	TRBJ1-2	CAISETLTGNYGYTF	TGTGCCATCAGTGAGACCCTGACAGGGAACTATGGCTACACCTTC
-	TRBD1	TRBV27	TRBJ2-3	CASSSGTGFVDTQYF	TGTGCCAGCAGTTCCGGGACAGGGTTTGTGGATACGCAGTATTTT
-	-	TRBV18	TRBJ1-3	CASSPSADRGNGNTIYF	TGTGCCAGCTCACCATCGGCCGATAGAGGGAATGGAAACACCATATATTTT
-	-	TRBV12-1	TRBJ1-2	CASTFMGYGYTF	TGTGCCAGCACCTTCATGGGCTATGGCTACACCTTC
once	TRBD1	TRBV30	TRBJ2-2	CAWSVLGGLNTGELFF	TGTGCCTGGAGTGTATTAGGGGGCCTGAACACCGGGGAGCTGTTTTTT
-	-	TRBV4-2	TRBJ2-6	CASSQAQTSGANVLTF	TGTGCCAGCAGCCAAGCCCAGACCTCTGGGGCCAACGTCCTGACTTTC
-	-	TRBV30	TRBJ2-7	CAWARQELPYEQYF	TGTGCCTGGGCTAGACAGGAATTACCCTACGAGCAGTACTTC
-	TRBD1	TRBV7-9	TRBJ1-5	CASSPDRVGNQPQHF	TGTGCCAGCAGCCCGGACAGGGTCGGCAATCAGCCCCAGCATTTT
-	-	TRBV19	TRBJ1-4	CASSIRGEKLFF	TGTGCCAGTAGTATCCGAGGCGAAAAACTGTTTTTT
-	-	TRBV7-9	TRBJ2-5	CASSLGTETQYF	TGTGCCAGCAGTCTCGGGACGGAGACCCAGTACTTC
-	-	TRBV2	TRBJ2-7	CASSLRDGFLYEQYF	TGTGCCAGCAGTCTAAGGGACGGATTTCTCTACGAGCAGTACTTC
-	TRBD1	TRBV6-1	TRBJ1-2	CASRGTGANYGYTF	TGTGCCAGCAGGGGGACAGGGGCTAACTATGGCTACACCTTC
-	-	TRBV7-6	TRBJ2-3	CASSATNLVDTQYF	TGTGCCAGCAGCGCAACCAACCTGGTAGATACGCAGTATTTT
-	-	TRBV7-8	TRBJ2-7	CASSPGIYEQYF	TGTGCCAGCAGCCCAGGAATCTACGAGCAGTACTTC
-	-	TRBV28	TRBJ1-6	CASSNIQGGRNSPLHF	TGTGCCAGCAGCAATATACAGGGTGGGAGAAATTCACCCCTCCACTTT
few	-	TRBV2	TRBJ1-2	CASSVGAGYTF	TGTGCCAGCAGTGTAGGGGCGGGCTACACCTTC
-	TRBD1	TRBV6-5	TRBJ2-7	CASSYLGQGPYEQYF	TGTGCCAGCAGTTACTTGGGACAGGGGCCCTACGAGCAGTACTTC
-	TRBD1	TRBV23-1	TRBJ1-1	CASSVQGGAFF	TGCGCCAGCAGCGTTCAGGGGGGAGCTTTCTTT
-	-	TRBV6-6	TRBJ1-1	CASTTTKNTEAFF	TGTGCCAGCACCACCACTAAGAACACTGAAGCTTTCTTT
-	-	TRBV19	TRBJ1-5	CASPGRGNQPQHF	TGTGCCAGCCCAGGTAGGGGGAATCAGCCCCAGCATTTT
-	-	TRBV19	TRBJ1-1	CASIATANTEAFF	TGTGCCAGTATCGCGACGGCCAACACTGAAGCTTTCTTT
-	-	TRBV19	TRBJ2-1	CASSIALVNEQFF	TGTGCCAGTAGTATTGCGCTAGTAAATGAGCAGTTCTTC
-	-	TRBV4-1	TRBJ1-5	CASSQDGPTIIKTQPQHF	TGCGCCAGCAGCCAAGATGGGCCAACAATCATCAAAACTCAGCCCCAGCATTTT
-	-	TRBV10-3	TRBJ1-1	CAIQNSRGTEAFF	TGTGCCATCCAGAACAGTCGTGGCACTGAAGCTTTCTTT
-	TRBD2	TRBV6-1	TRBJ2-7	CASMGSGRYEQYF	TGTGCCAGCATGGGTAGCGGGCGCTACGAGCAGTACTTC
-	-	TRBV6-5	TRBJ1-5	CASSYRSNQPQHF	TGTGCCAGCAGTTACCGGAGCAATCAGCCCCAGCATTTT
once	-	TRBV13	TRBJ1-1	CASSEGLNTEAFF	TGTGCCAGCAGCGAAGGGTTGAACACTGAAGCTTTCTTT
-	TRBD1	TRBV6-5	TRBJ1-2	CASRLSGRDRHGYTF	TGTGCCAGCAGACTCAGCGGCCGGGACAGGCATGGCTACACCTTC
few	-	TRBV4-1	TRBJ1-2	CASSQAGDRVYGYTF	TGCGCCAGCAGCCAGGCCGGCGACAGAGTCTATGGCTACACCTTC
-	-	TRBV7-9	TRBJ2-3	CASSSEEGGGTDTQYF	TGTGCCAGCAGTTCCGAGGAGGGGGGGGGCACAGATACGCAGTATTTT